Given below is one T cell receptor (beta chain) in context. No antigen is known for it. Each sample provided at least 5 micrograms of extracted total RNA. This record belongs to a study of blood T cells in healthy people across ages. A sample-barcoded 5' primer and a J-beta primer mix were used in a second PCR of roughly 7 to 12 cycles. Researchers report that a template-switch adaptor with 12 random nucleotides tagged each cDNA molecule. TCRdb passed the 5' RACE reads through MiXCR, listing each CDR3 protein once. The data contain roughly 800,000 distinct CDR3 sequences, around 24% of them seen just once; the ten biggest clones take up over 2.5%. Germline assignment: CDR1 MDHEN and CDR2 SYDVKM. The CDR3 is 15 residues long. Trimming stripped 5 bases from V and 4 bases from J, with 17 bases between. General observations from the study: Estimates of total diversity, which came from one million sequenced T cells, were considered to be underestimates. The recorded TCR beta diversity per million T cells decreased in a roughly linear manner with age.

This same sample was also taken into another study, of T cells of mothers and their children.

The genes are TRBV28 and TRBJ1-2, with a possible D match to TRBD1 (5 bases). Sequencing was performed on blood. The clonotype originates from a boy younger than 18 in good health. Here the CDR3 reads CASSPPLGQGYGYTF. In nucleotides, the CDR3 is TGTGCCAGCAGTCCGCCGTTGGGGCAGGGCTATGGCTACACCTTC.